These T cell receptor beta chains were read from a single sample in a study of blood T cell repertoires in COVID-19. TCRdb's copy holds only in-frame clones and misses some; the assay was immunoSEQ multiplex PCR. The data contain over 65,000 clones, 80% to 90% of them singletons. The source material was peripheral blood. These receptors all come from a human donor in a cohort sampled during active COVID-19. Both conserved end residues are part of each CDR3. Each record gives: D gene, V gene, clone size, J gene, CDR3 DNA, CDR3 protein. The D gene is left open where the match is weak. The size field is filled for only some rows; it gives once, few, many or a size class.

d_gene: TRBD1; v_gene: TRBV9; abundance: NA; j_gene: TRBJ2-2; CDR3nt: TGTGCCAGCAGCGTAGGGACAGGGTTCGGGGAGCTGTTTTTT; CDR3aa: CASSVGTGFGELFF
d_gene: NA; v_gene: TRBV18; abundance: few; j_gene: TRBJ1-2; CDR3nt: TGTGCCAGCTCACCAACTGACAGTCTAAAAGGCTACACCTTC; CDR3aa: CASSPTDSLKGYTF
d_gene: NA; v_gene: TRBV5-1; abundance: NA; j_gene: TRBJ1-4; CDR3nt: TGCGCCAGCAGCCCCTGGTCTGGGCTTGACGAAAAACTGTTTTTT; CDR3aa: CASSPWSGLDEKLFF
d_gene: TRBD1; v_gene: TRBV7-9; abundance: NA; j_gene: TRBJ2-7; CDR3nt: TGTGCCAGCAGCACGACAGGGAGCTCCTACGAGCAGTACTTC; CDR3aa: CASSTTGSSYEQYF
d_gene: NA; v_gene: TRBV7-9; abundance: NA; j_gene: TRBJ2-1; CDR3nt: TGTGCCAGCGGACTGTCCTACTCCTACAATGAGCAGTTCTTC; CDR3aa: CASGLSYSYNEQFF
d_gene: TRBD1; v_gene: TRBV7-9; abundance: NA; j_gene: TRBJ2-4; CDR3nt: TGTGCCAGCAGCTTGGCGACAGGGGACATTCAGTACTTC; CDR3aa: CASSLATGDIQYF
d_gene: TRBD1; v_gene: TRBV5-1; abundance: few; j_gene: TRBJ2-3; CDR3nt: TGCGCCAGCAGCTCCCGGGACAGGGCCACAGATACGCAGTATTTT; CDR3aa: CASSSRDRATDTQYF
d_gene: TRBD2; v_gene: TRBV10-3; abundance: NA; j_gene: TRBJ2-3; CDR3nt: TGTGCCATCAGTGACCGCCAGGGCCTAACTTCTAGCGGCAGCACAGATACGCAGTATTTT; CDR3aa: CAISDRQGLTSSGSTDTQYF
d_gene: NA; v_gene: TRBV21-1; abundance: NA; j_gene: TRBJ1-4; CDR3nt: TGTGCCAGCAGCCCTTGGTCCCAGGTGAACTATGAAAAACTGTTTTTT; CDR3aa: CASSPWSQVNYEKLFF
d_gene: NA; v_gene: TRBV7-6; abundance: NA; j_gene: TRBJ1-1; CDR3nt: TGTGCCAGCAGCTTAGCACAGAACACTGAAGCTTTCTTT; CDR3aa: CASSLAQNTEAFF
d_gene: NA; v_gene: TRBV28; abundance: few; j_gene: TRBJ1-1; CDR3nt: TGTGCCAGCACCGTGACACGGAACACTGAAGCTTTCTTT; CDR3aa: CASTVTRNTEAFF
d_gene: TRBD1; v_gene: TRBV28; abundance: NA; j_gene: TRBJ2-3; CDR3nt: TGTGCCAGCAGTTCCAACAGGGGGCTCGGAGATACGCAGTATTTT; CDR3aa: CASSSNRGLGDTQYF
d_gene: TRBD2; v_gene: TRBV5-1; abundance: many; j_gene: TRBJ2-7; CDR3nt: TGCGCCAGCAGCTTGTCGGGAGGCTCCTACGAGCAGTACTTC; CDR3aa: CASSLSGGSYEQYF
d_gene: NA; v_gene: TRBV28; abundance: once; j_gene: TRBJ1-4; CDR3nt: TGTGCCGGCAGGAGGGTGGACGAAAAACTGTTTTTT; CDR3aa: CAGRRVDEKLFF
d_gene: NA; v_gene: TRBV5-1; abundance: few; j_gene: TRBJ2-1; CDR3nt: TGCGCCAGCAGTCCCGGACGGGAAACCTACAATGAGCAGTTCTTC; CDR3aa: CASSPGRETYNEQFF
d_gene: TRBD1; v_gene: TRBV28; abundance: NA; j_gene: TRBJ1-2; CDR3nt: TGTGCCAGCCACAGGGGTGTCGGCTACACCTTC; CDR3aa: CASHRGVGYTF
d_gene: NA; v_gene: TRBV4-1; abundance: NA; j_gene: TRBJ2-5; CDR3nt: TGCGCCAGCAGCCTCGTCTCAGGCGAGGAGACCCAGTACTTC; CDR3aa: CASSLVSGEETQYF
d_gene: NA; v_gene: TRBV4-3; abundance: NA; j_gene: TRBJ2-5; CDR3nt: TGCGCCAGCAGCCAAGATTCGGCGGATCAAGAGACCCAGTACTTC; CDR3aa: CASSQDSADQETQYF
d_gene: TRBD1; v_gene: TRBV2; abundance: NA; j_gene: TRBJ1-4; CDR3nt: TGTGCCAGCAGTGCGAATGGACAGGGGGCAAGTGAAAAACTGTTTTTT; CDR3aa: CASSANGQGASEKLFF
d_gene: TRBD2; v_gene: TRBV7-8; abundance: NA; j_gene: TRBJ2-3; CDR3nt: TGTGCCAGCAGCTTCGGCCCACGGGGGGAGGCGCAGTATTTT; CDR3aa: CASSFGPRGEAQYF
d_gene: TRBD1; v_gene: TRBV28; abundance: NA; j_gene: TRBJ1-2; CDR3nt: TGTGCCAGCAGCCCGTTGGGGACAGGGGTAGGAGACTATGGCTACACCTTC; CDR3aa: CASSPLGTGVGDYGYTF
d_gene: TRBD2; v_gene: TRBV19; abundance: NA; j_gene: TRBJ2-4; CDR3nt: TGTGCCAGTAGTATCGGGGGGGCTCTCGGCATTCAGTACTTC; CDR3aa: CASSIGGALGIQYF
d_gene: TRBD1; v_gene: TRBV28; abundance: NA; j_gene: TRBJ2-7; CDR3nt: TGTGCCAGCAGTTCCCCCCTATTGGTGGGGCAGGGGGTCCCCTACGAGCAGTACTTC; CDR3aa: CASSSPLLVGQGVPYEQYF
d_gene: TRBD2; v_gene: TRBV20-1; abundance: NA; j_gene: TRBJ2-1; CDR3nt: TGCAGTGCTAGTGGATCCGCGGCGGGAGGGCCCCGGAGCTCCTACAATGAGCAGTTCTTC; CDR3aa: CSASGSAAGGPRSSYNEQFF
d_gene: NA; v_gene: TRBV30; abundance: NA; j_gene: TRBJ2-3; CDR3nt: TGTGCCAGTTCTCCCGGGACTAGCACAGATACGCAGTATTTT; CDR3aa: CASSPGTSTDTQYF
d_gene: NA; v_gene: TRBV5-1; abundance: NA; j_gene: TRBJ2-6; CDR3nt: TGCGCCAGCTCCCTTGGCTCCTCTGGGGCCAACGTCCTGACTTTC; CDR3aa: CASSLGSSGANVLTF
d_gene: NA; v_gene: TRBV21-1; abundance: once; j_gene: TRBJ2-2; CDR3nt: TGTGCCCGAGGGGAGACTAGCGGAGAAAGAAGGGAGCTGTTTTTT; CDR3aa: CARGETSGERRELFF
d_gene: NA; v_gene: TRBV28; abundance: NA; j_gene: TRBJ1-6; CDR3nt: TGTGCCAGCAGTTTTCGAGGGGGAATTTCACCCCTCCACTTT; CDR3aa: CASSFRGGISPLHF
d_gene: NA; v_gene: TRBV21-1; abundance: NA; j_gene: TRBJ2-7; CDR3nt: TGTGCCAGCGGGGGGGACAACCGTTGGGACGAGCAGTACTTC; CDR3aa: CASGGDNRWDEQYF
d_gene: NA; v_gene: TRBV18; abundance: few; j_gene: TRBJ1-2; CDR3nt: TGTGCCAGCTCACCATCGGGGTATAGGGATGGCTACACCTTC; CDR3aa: CASSPSGYRDGYTF
d_gene: NA; v_gene: TRBV19; abundance: NA; j_gene: TRBJ2-7; CDR3nt: TGTGCCAGTAGTACCCAGGGGATAACCTACGAGCAGTACTTC; CDR3aa: CASSTQGITYEQYF
d_gene: NA; v_gene: TRBV7-3; abundance: few; j_gene: TRBJ2-2; CDR3nt: TGTGCCAGCAGCTCGACCCGGGACGGGGAGCTGTTTTTT; CDR3aa: CASSSTRDGELFF
d_gene: TRBD1; v_gene: TRBV6-2/TRBV6-3; abundance: NA; j_gene: TRBJ1-4; CDR3nt: TGTGCCAGCAGTTACGTCGCCCTACGATCCTCCAGGGGGGAAAAACTGTTTTTT; CDR3aa: CASSYVALRSSRGEKLFF
d_gene: NA; v_gene: TRBV30; abundance: once; j_gene: TRBJ1-2; CDR3nt: TGTGCCTGGAGGGGGGCGCGGGGCTACACCTTC; CDR3aa: CAWRGARGYTF
d_gene: TRBD1; v_gene: TRBV15; abundance: NA; j_gene: TRBJ1-1; CDR3nt: TGTGCCACCAGCAGCACAGGGGGCAGGAACACTGAAGCTTTCTTT; CDR3aa: CATSSTGGRNTEAFF
d_gene: TRBD2; v_gene: TRBV11-3; abundance: NA; j_gene: TRBJ2-3; CDR3nt: TGTGCCAGCAGCACCTCTAGCGGGAGTTTGGATACGCAGTATTTT; CDR3aa: CASSTSSGSLDTQYF
d_gene: NA; v_gene: TRBV11-2; abundance: NA; j_gene: TRBJ1-2; CDR3nt: TGTGCCAGCAGCGCGCCCGGTGACTACACCTTC; CDR3aa: CASSAPGDYTF